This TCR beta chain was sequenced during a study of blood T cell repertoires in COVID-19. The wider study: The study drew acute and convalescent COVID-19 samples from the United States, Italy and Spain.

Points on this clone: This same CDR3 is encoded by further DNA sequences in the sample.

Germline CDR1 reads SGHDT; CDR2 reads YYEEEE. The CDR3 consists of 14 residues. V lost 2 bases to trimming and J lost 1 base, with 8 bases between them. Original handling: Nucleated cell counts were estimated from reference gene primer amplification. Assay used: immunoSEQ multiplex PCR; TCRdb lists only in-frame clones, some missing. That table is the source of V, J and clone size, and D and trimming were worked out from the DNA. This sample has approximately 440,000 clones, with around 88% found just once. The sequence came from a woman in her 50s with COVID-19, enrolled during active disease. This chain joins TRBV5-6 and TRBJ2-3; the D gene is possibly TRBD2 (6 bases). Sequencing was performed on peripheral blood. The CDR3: CASSLGGGTDTQYF. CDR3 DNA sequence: TGTGCCAGCAGCTTAGGCGGGGGCACAGATACGCAGTATTTT.